One sample yielded the 19 T cell receptor beta chains listed below, sequenced in a study of cytomegalovirus exposure and HLA in healthy donors. Primers for the PCR totalled 60 Vbeta and 13 Jbeta. Assay used: immunoSEQ multiplex PCR; TCRdb lists only in-frame clones, some missing. This table has about 63,000 clones, roughly 70% appearing once. Sequencing used PBMCs. Receptors originate from a man between 50 and 59 years old in good health and CMV-seropositive.

This rearrangement joins TRBV29-1 to TRBJ2-1; 8 bases are a match to TRBD2. The CDR3 is 14 residues long. Germline trimming cut 6 bases from V and 6 bases from J; bases unmatched to any gene: 10. Germline V CDR1 and CDR2: SQVTM, ANQGSEA. The CDR3 sequence: CSVETGLVSNEQFF. Here the CDR3 DNA reads TGCAGCGTAGAGACGGGACTAGTCAGCAATGAGCAGTTCTTC.

The V call is TRBV5-6, the J call TRBJ1-2; a possible D gene is TRBD1 (5 bases). V was clipped by 2 bases and J by 4 bases, with 15 bases between them. CDR1 is SGHDT, CDR2 YYEEEE, per germline. The CDR3 has 15 amino acids. The CDR3 nucleotides are TGTGCCAGCAGCTTTGGGGGGAAGCTAAGCTATGGCTACACCTTC. Translation: CASSFGGKLSYGYTF.

This clone is a singleton in its sample. The gene calls are TRBV5-1 and TRBJ1-5; D gene uncertain. The CDR3 covers 15 residues. Germline V gene lookup returns CDR1 SGHRS and CDR2 YFSETQ. Trimming pared 0 bases from V and 1 base from J, leaving 8 bases between. Written as DNA, the CDR3 is TGCGCCAGCAGCTTGGGTTCGGGAAGCAATCAGCCCCAGCATTTT. This gives the protein CASSLGSGSNQPQHF.

The chain carries TRBV2 and TRBJ2-5; tentatively, D is TRBD2 (5 bases). Deletions cut 6 bases from V and 5 bases from J, with 16 bases between. Per germline, CDR1 SNHLY and CDR2 FYNNEI. The length of the CDR3 is 14 residues. CDR3: CASSPGVGVETQYF. In nucleotides, the CDR3 is TGTGCCAGCAGCCCCGGGGTAGGCGTGGAGACCCAGTACTTC.

The sample holds one count of this clone. The chain recombines TRBV13 with TRBJ1-2; D is perhaps TRBD1 (6 bases). The CDR3 has 13 residues. The germline CDR1 and CDR2 sequences are PRHDT and FYEKMQ (reference sequence). V was cut by 3 bases and J by 8 bases, with 13 bases left in between. The CDR3 bases are TGTGCCAGCAGCTTCGGGGGGCTGAGGGGCTACACCTTC. Translation: CASSFGGLRGYTF. The variable domain in full, completed from reference TRBV13 and TRBJ1-2, reads AAGVIQSPRHLIKEKRETATLKCYPIPRHDTVYWYQQGPGQDPQFLISFYEKMQSDKGSIPDRFSAQQFSDYHSELNMSSLELGDSALYFCASSFGGLRGYTFGSGTRLTVV.

This clone was seen only a few times. CDR3 in amino acids: CASSPMGGQGETQYF. The CDR3 nucleotides are TGTGCCAGCAGCCCCATGGGGGGGCAGGGGGAGACCCAGTACTTC. This chain joins TRBV7-9 and TRBJ2-5; a possible D gene is TRBD2 (7 bases). V was shortened by 5 bases and J by 5 bases, with 18 bases between the two germline ends. CDR1 and CDR2 from the germline V gene are SEHNR and FQNEAQ (reference sequence). The CDR3 runs 15 residues.

This chain uses TRBV7-3 with TRBJ1-5; D ambiguous. Deletions cut 2 bases from V and 6 bases from J, with 8 bases between. This CDR3 is 13 amino acids long. CDR1 and CDR2 (germline): SGHTA, FQGTGA. The DNA for the CDR3 is TGTGCCAGCAGCTTAGCCCGCGGTCAGCCCCAGCATTTT. Its protein is CASSLARGQPQHF.

The chain has TRBV10-1 and TRBJ1-1, with a weak D call TRBD1 (5 bases). Trimming cost V 6 bases and J 3 bases, with 14 bases left between them. The length of the CDR3 is 14 residues. Germline V gives CDR1 WNHNN, CDR2 SYGVQD (reference sequence). CDR3 region: CASSPGPGDTEAFF. The CDR3 bases are TGCGCCAGCAGCCCCGGACCGGGGGACACTGAAGCTTTCTTT.

This chain uses TRBV10-2 with TRBJ2-5; a weak D match, TRBD2 (6 bases). Germline V gives CDR1 WSHSY, CDR2 SAAADI. The CDR3 contains 11 residues. V was clipped by 8 bases and J by 5 bases, with 9 bases between them. The CDR3 is CASLAGETQYF. CDR3 bases: TGCGCCAGCCTCGCGGGGGAGACCCAGTACTTC.

Here the CDR3 DNA reads TGTGCCAGCAGCCGCGTGCAGGGGACAGCTGCCGAGCAGTACTTC. Translated, it gives CASSRVQGTAAEQYF. The rearrangement uses TRBV7-8 and TRBJ2-7; TRBD1 aligns across 7 bases. The germline V gene has CDR1 SGHVS and CDR2 FQNEAQ. The J segment lost 6 bases and the V segment lost 5 bases, leaving 13 bases of the junction unmatched. This CDR3 spans 15 amino acids.

The rearrangement links TRBV7-3 to TRBJ2-3; D perhaps matches TRBD2 (6 bases). V was shortened by 5 bases and J by 8 bases, with 14 bases between the two germline ends. CDR3 length: 13 amino acids. Germline CDR1 reads SGHTA; CDR2 reads FQGTGA. CDR3 amino acids: CASSPTAGSTQYF. CDR3 nucleotide sequence: TGTGCCAGCAGCCCTACCGCGGGGAGTACGCAGTATTTT.

This clone appeared many times. The V and J genes are TRBV19 and TRBJ2-1; 9 bases align to TRBD2. CDR1 is LNHDA, CDR2 SQIVND, per germline (reference sequence). This CDR3 is built from 16 residues. The V gene end was trimmed by 5 bases and the J gene end by 6 bases; junction bases not matched to a gene: 11. In nucleotides, the CDR3 is TGTGCCAGTAGTCAGAGGGGAGCGGGAGGTCTCAATGAGCAGTTCTTC. Translated: CASSQRGAGGLNEQFF.

V usage is TRBV10-3 and J usage is TRBJ2-2, with D maybe TRBD2 (5 bases). The germline V gene has CDR1 ENHRY and CDR2 SYGVKD. This CDR3 spans 13 amino acids. V lost 8 bases, J lost 7 bases, and 14 bases lay in between. CDR3 nucleotide sequence: TGTGCCATCGGAGGTACGGCCCTCGGGGAGCTGTTTTTT. Its translation: CAIGGTALGELFF.

The chain links TRBV27 to TRBJ2-7, with 7 bases fitting TRBD2. After removal of 8 bases from V and 4 bases from J, the junction contained 5 bases not matched to a gene. From germline, CDR1 is MNHEY and CDR2 SMNVEV (reference sequence). The CDR3 loop spans 12 amino acids. The DNA of the CDR3 is TGTGCCAGCGGCGGCGGGAGATACGAGCAGTACTTC. As protein: CASGGGRYEQYF.

This chain uses TRBV5-1 with TRBJ2-2; D unclear. The germline V gene has CDR1 SGHRS and CDR2 YFSETQ. The length of the CDR3 is 12 residues. With 7 bases removed from V and 3 bases from J, the gap between germline ends came to 7 bases. CDR3 DNA: TGCGCCAGCCCCATTGACACCGGGGAGCTGTTTTTT. This gives the protein CASPIDTGELFF.

V gene TRBV4-2 combines with J gene TRBJ2-6; unclear D gene. V lost 0 bases and J 1 base, leaving 13 bases between the germline ends. The CDR3 has 18 amino acids. CDR1 LGHNA and CDR2 YNFKEQ come from the germline V gene. The CDR3 DNA reads TGTGCCAGCAGCCAAGATCGGTCCACTGATTCTGGGGCCAACGTCCTGACTTTC. Translation gives CASSQDRSTDSGANVLTF.

This clone is a singleton in its sample. The chain links TRBV14 to TRBJ1-1, with 9 bases aligning to TRBD1. Germline V gene sequence: CDR1 SGHDN, CDR2 FVKESK. V was pared by 3 bases and J by 1 base, with 3 bases of the junction left unmatched. The CDR3 consists of 15 residues. CDR3 amino acids: CASSHGQGWNTEAFF. The CDR3 region has the DNA TGTGCCAGCAGCCACGGACAGGGGTGGAACACTGAAGCTTTCTTT.

The rearrangement links TRBV7-9 to TRBJ1-1, with TRBD1 identical over 8 bases. Per the germline V gene, CDR1 is SEHNR and CDR2 is FQNEAQ (reference sequence). Unmatched junction bases numbered 13, after V lost 5 bases and J lost 8 bases. This CDR3 spans 15 amino acids. CDR3 sequence reads: CASSGDGDRRGEAFF. For the CDR3, the DNA is TGTGCCAGCAGCGGGGATGGGGACAGGAGGGGCGAAGCTTTCTTT.

The chain combines TRBV28 with TRBJ2-5, with TRBD2 identical over 12 bases. V was clipped by 10 bases and J by 5 bases; unmatched bases: 8. The CDR3 length is 14 residues. CDR1 and CDR2 (germline): MDHEN, SYDVKM. The CDR3 loop is CAIGLAGSRETQYF. The DNA of the CDR3 is TGTGCCATCGGACTAGCGGGGTCGAGGGAGACCCAGTACTTC.